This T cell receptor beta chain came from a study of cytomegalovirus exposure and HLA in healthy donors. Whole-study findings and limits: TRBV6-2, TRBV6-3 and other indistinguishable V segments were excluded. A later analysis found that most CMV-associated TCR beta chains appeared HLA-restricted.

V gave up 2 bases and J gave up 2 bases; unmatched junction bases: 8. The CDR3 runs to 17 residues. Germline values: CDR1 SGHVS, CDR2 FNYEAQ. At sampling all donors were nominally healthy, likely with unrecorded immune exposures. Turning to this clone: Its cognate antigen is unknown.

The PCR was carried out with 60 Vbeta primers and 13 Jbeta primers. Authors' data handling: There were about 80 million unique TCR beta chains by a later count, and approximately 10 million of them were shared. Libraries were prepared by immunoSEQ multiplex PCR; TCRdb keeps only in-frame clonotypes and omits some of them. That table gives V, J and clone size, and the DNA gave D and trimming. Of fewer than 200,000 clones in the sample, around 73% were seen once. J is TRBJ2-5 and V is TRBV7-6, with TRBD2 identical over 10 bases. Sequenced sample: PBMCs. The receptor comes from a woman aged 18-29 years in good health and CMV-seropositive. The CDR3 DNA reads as TGTGCCAGCAGCTTAAGGCTTAGCGGGGGGAATCAAGAGACCCAGTACTTC. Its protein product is CASSLRLSGGNQETQYF.